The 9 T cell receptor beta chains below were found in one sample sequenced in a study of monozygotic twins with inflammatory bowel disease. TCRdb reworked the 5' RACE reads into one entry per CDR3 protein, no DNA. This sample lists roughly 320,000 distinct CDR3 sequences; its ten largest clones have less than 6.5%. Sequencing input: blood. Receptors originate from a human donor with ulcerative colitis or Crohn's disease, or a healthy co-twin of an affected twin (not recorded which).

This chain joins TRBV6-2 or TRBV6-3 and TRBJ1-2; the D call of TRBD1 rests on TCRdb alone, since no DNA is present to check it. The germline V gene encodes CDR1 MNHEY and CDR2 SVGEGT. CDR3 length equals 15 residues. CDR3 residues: CASSTAGQAYYGYTF.

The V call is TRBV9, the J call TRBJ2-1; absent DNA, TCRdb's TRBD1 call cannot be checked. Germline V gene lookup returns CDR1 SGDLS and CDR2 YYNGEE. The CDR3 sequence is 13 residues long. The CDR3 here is CASSNRGQNEQFF.

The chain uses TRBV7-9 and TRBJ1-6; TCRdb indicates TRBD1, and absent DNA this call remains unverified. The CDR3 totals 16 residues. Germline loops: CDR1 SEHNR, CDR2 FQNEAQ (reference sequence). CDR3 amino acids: CASSPTRQGGNSPLHF.

CDR3 residues: CASNYVTAKNTEAFF. V gene TRBV5-1 combines with J gene TRBJ1-1. CDR3 length equals 15 residues. The germline V gene has CDR1 SGHRS and CDR2 YFSETQ.

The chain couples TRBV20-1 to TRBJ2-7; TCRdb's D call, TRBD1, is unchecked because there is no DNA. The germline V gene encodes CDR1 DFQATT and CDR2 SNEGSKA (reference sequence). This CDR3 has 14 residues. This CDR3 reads CSASKGQGPYEQYF.

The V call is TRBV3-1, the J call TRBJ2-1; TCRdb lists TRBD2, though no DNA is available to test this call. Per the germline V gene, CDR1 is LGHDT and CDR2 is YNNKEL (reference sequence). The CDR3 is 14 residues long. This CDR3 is CASSQDTLAGRQFF.

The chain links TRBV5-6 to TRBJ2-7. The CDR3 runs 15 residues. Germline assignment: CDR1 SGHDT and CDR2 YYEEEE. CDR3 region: CASSLLDFLTYEQYF. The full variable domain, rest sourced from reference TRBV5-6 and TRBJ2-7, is DAGVTQSPTHLIKTRGQQVTLRCSPKSGHDTVSWYQQALGQGPQFIFQYYEEEERQRGNFPDRFSGHQFPNYSSELNVNALLLGDSALYLCASSLLDFLTYEQYFGPGTRLTVT.

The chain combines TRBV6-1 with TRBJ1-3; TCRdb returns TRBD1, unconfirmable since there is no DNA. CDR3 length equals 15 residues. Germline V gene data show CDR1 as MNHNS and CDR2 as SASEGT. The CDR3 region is CASSSYRVIGNTIYF.

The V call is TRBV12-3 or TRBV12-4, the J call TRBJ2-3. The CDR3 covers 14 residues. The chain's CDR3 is CASSFGPAGDTQYF.